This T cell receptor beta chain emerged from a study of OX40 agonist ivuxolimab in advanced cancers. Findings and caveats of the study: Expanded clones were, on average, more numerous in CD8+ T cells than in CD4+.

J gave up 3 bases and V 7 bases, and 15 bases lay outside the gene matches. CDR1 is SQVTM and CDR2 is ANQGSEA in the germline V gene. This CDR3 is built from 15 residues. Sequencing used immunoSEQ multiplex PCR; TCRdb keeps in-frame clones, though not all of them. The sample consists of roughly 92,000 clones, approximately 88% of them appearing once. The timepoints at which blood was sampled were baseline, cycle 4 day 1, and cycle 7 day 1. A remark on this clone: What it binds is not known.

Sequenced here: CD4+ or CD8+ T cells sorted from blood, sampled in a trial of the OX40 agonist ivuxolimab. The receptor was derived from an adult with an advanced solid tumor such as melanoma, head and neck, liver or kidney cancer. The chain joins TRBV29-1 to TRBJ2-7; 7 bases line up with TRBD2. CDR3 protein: CSARREGSSIYEQYF. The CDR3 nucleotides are TGCAGCGCCAGGAGGGAGGGGAGCAGTATCTACGAGCAGTACTTC.